This T cell receptor beta chain stems from a study of cytomegalovirus exposure and HLA in healthy donors. Study-level points and caveats: The study listed roughly 160 cytomegalovirus-associated TCR beta chains. Most TCRs appeared rarely, but some public TCRs recurred in many donors.

This CDR3 contains 14 residues. V was clipped by 5 bases and J by 2 bases; unmatched bases: 4. Germline V CDR1 and CDR2: MNHEY, SMNVEV (reference sequence). Concerning this clone: The antigen remains undetermined.

Produced via immunoSEQ multiplex PCR; TCRdb's table is partial and in-frame only. The table records roughly 82,000 clones, about 92% of them present only once. This sequence was found in a man younger than 35 in good health and CMV-seronegative. This rearrangement joins TRBV27 to TRBJ2-3; 7 positions agree with TRBD1. The material sequenced was PBMCs. As DNA, the CDR3 is TGTGCCAGCAGTAGACAGGGAAACACAGATACGCAGTATTTT. Translation gives CASSRQGNTDTQYF.